The source of this T cell receptor (beta chain) is a study of blood T cells in healthy people across ages (dated by TCRdb to the mid-2010s). Turning to the overall study: In model experiments, template switching captured roughly one uniquely barcoded TCR beta cDNA molecule for every two T cells. Using deep sequencing normalized with unique cDNA molecular identifiers, the study measured how TCR beta repertoire diversity changes with age. The study analyzed two additional independent replicas of 1 million unique cDNA reads from the same blood draw for two donors, one aged 18 to 30 and one aged 80 or older. Four age groups were formed from the donors: young (average roughly 16 years), middle-aged (more than 35), aged (around 62) and long-lived (82). To avoid experimental bias, donors of different ages were randomly spread across the sequencing lanes.

The full study reports these points: Bulk unsorted PBMC profiling prevented conclusive comparison of naive and antigen-experienced compartments. As age increased, observed TCR beta diversity per million T cells dropped in a roughly linear way, and a significant reduction was already evident by age about 36. Compared with the aged group, the long-lived group had more naive CD4+ T cells, fewer expanded clones and increased TCR diversity, a pattern suggesting age selection. Observed TCR beta diversity correlated strongly with the percentage of naive T cells measured by flow cytometry. Estimates of total diversity based on one million sequenced T cells were regarded as lower bounds and as underestimates. Donor CMV infection status was unknown, potentially confounding age-related changes in expanded clonotypes.

The roughly 42 donors, aged roughly 6 to 100 years, were systemically healthy Caucasian individuals from Russia. Each donor gave about 10 milliliters of peripheral blood, drawn into EDTA-treated Vacutainer tubes. Ficoll-Paque density-gradient centrifugation was used to isolate PBMCs, with at least 6 million per sample. Trizol reagent was used to extract total RNA from PBMCs, with at least 5.5 micrograms per sample. For every donor, flow cytometry on a PBMC aliquot measured the percentage of naive CD45RAhigh/CD27high T cells. With regard to this clonotype: There is no known antigen for this receptor. One base away there is no much larger clone; base qualities are not given.

The library was made by 5' RACE. For sequencing, an Illumina HiSeq 2500 was employed. The second PCR ran for roughly 7 to 12 cycles and used a J-beta primer mix along with a sample-barcoded 5' primer. A template-switch 5' adaptor carrying 12 random nucleotides introduced a unique molecular identifier onto each TCR beta cDNA molecule. Each sample yielded at least 3 million CDR3-containing paired-end reads. All of the RNA was converted into first-strand cDNA using the Mint cDNA synthesis kit, with a TRBC-specific oligonucleotide serving as the primer. Following uracil-DNA glycosylase treatment, a first 18-cycle PCR with universal primers M1SS and BC2_uni_R was performed on all cDNA. The published analysis was carried out like this. Each sample was normalized by randomly selecting 1 million high-quality reads, each carrying a distinct molecular identifier. Instead of being binned into consensus sequences, reads with shared molecular identifiers were discarded. MiTCR, set to a Q25 quality threshold and the strictest error-elimination algorithm, was used for CDR3 identification, clonotype clustering and error correction. A nonparametric unseen species model with Euler transformation was used to estimate lower-bound total TCR beta diversity. Clones were called with MiXCR by TCRdb after fastp trimmed the public reads at Q25, and only in-frame beta chains were retained. Entries are consolidated by CDR3 protein sequence, retaining the most common genes and DNA. These V and J calls rely on TCRdb rather than the paper's analysis. The sample data list 500,000 to 600,000 distinct CDR3 sequences, and approximately 30% of these were observed just once. Approximately 17% of the sample comes from the top ten.

Cut back by 1 base and 0 bases, the V and J ends lie 14 bases apart. The CDR3 measures 16 amino acids from cysteine to phenylalanine. This entry keeps only the CDR3 DNA: 48 bases, framed from base 1. Looking up the germline V gene (reference sequence) yields CDR1 DFQATT and CDR2 SNEGSKA. Sequencing was done on a sample of blood. The TCR comes from a woman aged 70-85 years in good health. Recombination joined TRBV20-1 with TRBJ2-3; the D gene is tentatively TRBD1 or TRBD2, each matching 5 bases. The DNA sequence is as follows: TGCAGTGCTAGAGGCAGGGTAGCGCTGAGCACAGATACGCAGTATTTT. This codes for CSARGRVALSTDTQYF.